Presented here are 17 T cell receptor beta chains from one specimen sequenced in a study of cytomegalovirus exposure and HLA in healthy donors listed by TCRdb under 2017. The library was prepared using the immunoSEQ multiplex PCR assay. For the multiplex PCR, a mixture combining 60 forward primers for TCR Vbeta segments and 13 reverse primers for TCR Jbeta segments was used. The clones in this table, taken by TCRdb from immuneACCESS, are in-frame only. Not every clone is retained; where verified, under half of the shortfall comes from an unresolved V gene, and the cause of the rest is unknown. Present in this sample are more than 95,000 clones, about four fifths of which were seen just once. The ten largest make up approximately 3.5% of the sample. Sequenced material: PBMCs. These receptors were obtained from a woman in her thirties or forties in good health and CMV-seropositive.

In this sample, this clone is medium-sized. The J gene is TRBJ2-7, the V gene TRBV6-1, with 10 positions matching TRBD1. Germline V lookup: CDR1 MNHNS, CDR2 SASEGT. There are 14 residues in the CDR3. V lost 1 base and J lost 3; bases outside the gene matches: 0. The DNA of the CDR3 is TGTGCCAGCAGTGAAGGGACAGGGGGCTACGAGCAGTACTTC. Translated: CASSEGTGGYEQYF.

J is TRBJ2-7 and V is TRBV7-8; TRBD2 matches 8 bases. After removal of 2 bases from V and 3 bases from J, the junction contained 3 bases not matched to a gene. This CDR3 is built from 14 residues. Germline CDR1 and CDR2: SGHVS and FQNEAQ. The CDR3 reads CASSLPGLVYEQYF. In DNA form, the CDR3 reads TGTGCCAGCAGCTTACCGGGACTAGTCTACGAGCAGTACTTC.

The rearrangement joins TRBV20-1 to TRBJ2-7; D unresolved. Germline V gene sequence: CDR1 DFQATT, CDR2 SNEGSKA (reference sequence). V lost 1 base, J lost 5 bases, and 6 bases lay in between. This CDR3 is built from 11 residues. The CDR3 sequence is CSARASNEQYF. The DNA for the CDR3 is TGCAGTGCTAGAGCCAGTAACGAGCAGTACTTC.

The V gene is TRBV9, the J gene TRBJ2-1; 7 nucleotides align to TRBD1. The CDR3 has 12 residues. The germline V gene encodes CDR1 SGDLS and CDR2 YYNGEE. V dropped 2 bases and J dropped 9; count of bases not matched to a gene: 2. The CDR3 DNA reads TGTGCCAGCAGCGTGAGGGACAGTGAGCAGTTCTTC. It codes for CASSVRDSEQFF. Based on the CDR3 plus reference TRBV9 and TRBJ2-1, the full variable domain is DSGVTQTPKHLITATGQRVTLRCSPRSGDLSVYWYQQSLDQGLQFLIQYYNGEERAKGNILERFSAQQFPDLHSELNLSSLELGDSALYFCASSVRDSEQFFGPGTRLTVL.

The chain carries TRBV27 and TRBJ1-1, with D perhaps TRBD1 (6 bases). V lost 5 bases, J lost 1 base, and 14 bases lay in between. The CDR3 is 15 residues long. Germline CDR1 and CDR2: MNHEY and SMNVEV (reference sequence). CDR3 nucleotides: TGTGCCAGCAGTGGAACGGGACACCAGAACACTGAAGCTTTCTTT. Amino acids: CASSGTGHQNTEAFF.

The chain uses TRBV1 and TRBJ1-1; the DNA was not used to check the table's D call, TRBD1. TRBV1 counts as a pseudogene. The CDR3 has 15 amino acids. CDR3 sequence reads: CTSSRCTASNTEAFF. The CDR3 coding sequence is TGCACCAGCAGCCGATGTACAGCCTCGAACACTGAAGCTTTCTTT.

The CDR3 nucleotides read TGTGCCAGCAGGTTAGCGGGAGGGGCTAATGAGCAGTTCTTC. It specifies CASRLAGGANEQFF. V and J are TRBV27 and TRBJ2-1; 11 bases map to TRBD2. The V gene's germline CDR1 is MNHEY and CDR2 SMNVEV (reference sequence). V was clipped by 6 bases and J by 7 bases; unmatched bases: 5. CDR3 length equals 14 residues.

A single count supports this clone. The rearrangement joins TRBV9 to TRBJ2-7; D not certain. Trimming cost V 0 bases and J 0 bases, with 7 bases left between them. The CDR3 consists of 14 residues. Germline V gene data show CDR1 as SGDLS and CDR2 as YYNGEE. The CDR3 here is CASSVGVASYEQYF. The CDR3 nucleotides are TGTGCCAGCAGCGTAGGGGTAGCCTCCTACGAGCAGTACTTC.

This chain joins TRBV5-1 and TRBJ2-5; 10 bases agree with TRBD2. Germline lookup yields CDR1 SGHRS and CDR2 YFSETQ. The CDR3 is 17 residues long. V gave up 2 bases and J gave up 3 bases; unmatched junction bases: 10. CDR3 region: CASSFGFSGRKEETQYF. CDR3 nucleotide sequence: TGCGCCAGCAGCTTTGGTTTTAGCGGGAGGAAGGAAGAGACCCAGTACTTC. The variable domain in full, completed from reference TRBV5-1 and TRBJ2-5, reads KAGVTQTPRYLIKTRGQQVTLSCSPISGHRSVSWYQQTPGQGLQFLFEYFSETQRNKGNFPGRFSGRQFSNSRSEMNVSTLELGDSALYLCASSFGFSGRKEETQYFGPGTRLLVL.

The chain couples TRBV7-9 to TRBJ2-1; 8 bases match TRBD2. Germline V gives CDR1 SEHNR, CDR2 FQNEAQ (reference sequence). There are 15 residues in the CDR3. V trimming: 1 base; J trimming: 5 bases; junction bases outside the gene matches: 4. DNA of the CDR3: TGTGCCAGCAGCTTAGGACTAGCGACGGACAATGAGCAGTTCTTC. Translation: CASSLGLATDNEQFF.

A few counts support this clone. The V gene is TRBV7-2, the J gene TRBJ2-6; perhaps TRBD2 as D (5 bases). Germline CDR1 SGHTA, CDR2 FQGNSA. There are 17 residues in the CDR3. Trimming took off 4 bases at V and 1 base at J, with 14 bases between the two ends. The chain's CDR3 is CASSSPDYSSGANVLTF. CDR3 nucleotides: TGTGCCAGCAGCTCCCCCGACTACTCGTCTGGGGCCAACGTCCTGACTTTC. The full variable domain, with the rest looked up from reference TRBV7-2 and TRBJ2-6, is GAGVSQSPSNKVTEKGKDVELRCDPISGHTALYWYRQSLGQGLEFLIYFQGNSAPDKSGLPSDRFSAERTGGSVSTLTIQRTQQEDSAVYLCASSSPDYSSGANVLTFGAGSRLTVL.

Points on this clone: Sequence at one end of the junction differs from germline and may be a read error. The chain employs TRBV7-9 and TRBJ2-4; D gene unclear. From germline, CDR1 is SEHNR and CDR2 FQNEAQ (reference sequence). CDR3 size: 12 residues. This CDR3 reads CVSNPISNIQYF. CDR3 nucleotides: TGTGTCAGCAACCCTATATCCAACATTCAGTACTTC.

Written as DNA, the CDR3 is TGTGCCAGCTCACCCGGCCAGGGGGCTTTTAGTCAGCCCCAGCATTTT. This encodes CASSPGQGAFSQPQHF. The chain couples TRBV18 to TRBJ1-5, with 8 nucleotides matching TRBD1. In germline, CDR1 is KGHSH, CDR2 LQKENI. The CDR3 is 16 residues long. V was clipped by 3 bases and J by 6 bases; unmatched bases: 10.

This chain uses TRBV15 with TRBJ2-3; 7 bases align to TRBD1. CDR1 LNHNV and CDR2 YYDKDF come from the germline V gene (reference sequence). There are 15 residues in the CDR3. Trimming removed 0 bases from V and 4 bases from J; junction bases left unmatched: 4. Here the CDR3 DNA reads TGTGCCACCAGCAGAGACAGGGGGATTGCAGATACGCAGTATTTT. Translating gives CATSRDRGIADTQYF.

The genes are TRBV7-3 and TRBJ2-3; TRBD1 might be the D (6 bases). This CDR3 contains 15 residues. Germline assignment: CDR1 SGHTA and CDR2 FQGTGA. Deletions cut 5 bases from V and 1 base from J, with 13 bases between. The CDR3: CASSATGLGTDTQYF. For the CDR3, the DNA is TGTGCCAGCAGCGCAACAGGGTTGGGCACAGATACGCAGTATTTT.

The chain couples TRBV30 to TRBJ2-5; tentatively, D is TRBD2 (6 bases). The CDR3 is 12 amino acids. V lost 8 bases and J 7 bases, leaving 17 bases between the germline ends. Germline V CDR1 and CDR2: GTSNPN, SVGIG (reference sequence). CDR3 in amino acids: CALGEDGATQYF. The CDR3 bases are TGTGCCCTGGGGGAGGATGGTGCGACCCAGTACTTC.

The chain is built from TRBV30 and TRBJ1-5; TRBD1 agrees at 8 bases. CDR3 length equals 12 residues. The germline CDR1 and CDR2 sequences are GTSNPN and SVGIG (reference sequence). Trimming removed 4 bases from V and 13 bases from J; junction bases left unmatched: 9. The CDR3 DNA follows: TGTGCCTGGAATTCCAGGACAGGGCCTCAGCATTTT. Protein: CAWNSRTGPQHF.